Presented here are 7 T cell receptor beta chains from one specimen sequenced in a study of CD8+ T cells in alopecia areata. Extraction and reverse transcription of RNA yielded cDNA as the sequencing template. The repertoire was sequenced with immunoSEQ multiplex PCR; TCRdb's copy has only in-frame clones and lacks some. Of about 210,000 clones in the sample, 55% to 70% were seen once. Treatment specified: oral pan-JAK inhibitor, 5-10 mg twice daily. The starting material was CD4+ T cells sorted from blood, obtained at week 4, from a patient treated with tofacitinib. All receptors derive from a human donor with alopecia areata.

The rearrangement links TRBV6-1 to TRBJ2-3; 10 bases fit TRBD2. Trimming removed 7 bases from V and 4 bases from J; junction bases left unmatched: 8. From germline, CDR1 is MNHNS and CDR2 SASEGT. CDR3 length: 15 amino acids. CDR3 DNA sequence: TGTGCCAGCAACGGAAGGACTAGCGGATCAGATACGCAGTATTTT. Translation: CASNGRTSGSDTQYF.

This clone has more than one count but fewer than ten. CDR3 bases: TGCGCCAGCAGCTCCCACAGGGGGCAGGGCACCGGGGAGCTGTTTTTT. This translates into CASSSHRGQGTGELFF. V and J are TRBV5-1 and TRBJ2-2; the match to TRBD1 covers 9 bases. Germline V gives CDR1 SGHRS, CDR2 YFSETQ. CDR3 length equals 16 residues. V lost 3 bases, J lost 4 bases, and 7 bases stayed unmatched.

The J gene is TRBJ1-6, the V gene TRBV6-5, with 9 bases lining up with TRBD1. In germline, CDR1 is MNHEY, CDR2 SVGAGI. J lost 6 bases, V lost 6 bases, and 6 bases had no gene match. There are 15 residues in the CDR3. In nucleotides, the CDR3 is TGTGCCAGCAGCTCCGGGACAGGGTTTAATTCACCCCTCCACTTT. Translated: CASSSGTGFNSPLHF.

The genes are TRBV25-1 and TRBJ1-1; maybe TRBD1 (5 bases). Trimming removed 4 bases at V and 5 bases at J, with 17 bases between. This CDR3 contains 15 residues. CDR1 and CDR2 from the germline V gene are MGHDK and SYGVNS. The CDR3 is CASSGNAGKGTEAFF. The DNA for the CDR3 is TGTGCCAGCAGTGGAAACGCAGGGAAGGGAACTGAAGCTTTCTTT. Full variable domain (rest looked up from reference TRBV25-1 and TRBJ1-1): EADIYQTPRYLVIGTGKKITLECSQTMGHDKMYWYQQDPGMELHLIHYSYGVNSTEKGDLSSESTVSRIRTEHFPLTLESARPSHTSQYLCASSGNAGKGTEAFFGQGTRLTVV.

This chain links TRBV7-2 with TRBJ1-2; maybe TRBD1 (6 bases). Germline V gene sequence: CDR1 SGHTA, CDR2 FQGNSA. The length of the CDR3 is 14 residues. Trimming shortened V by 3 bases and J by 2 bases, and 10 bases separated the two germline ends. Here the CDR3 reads CASSFRQANYGYTF. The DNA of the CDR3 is TGTGCCAGCAGCTTCAGACAGGCCAACTATGGCTACACCTTC.

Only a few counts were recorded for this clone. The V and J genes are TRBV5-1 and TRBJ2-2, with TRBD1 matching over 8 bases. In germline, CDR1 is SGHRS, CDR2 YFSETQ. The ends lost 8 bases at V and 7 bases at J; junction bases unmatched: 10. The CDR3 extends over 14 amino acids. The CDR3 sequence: CASRDRPSDGELFF. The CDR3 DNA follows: TGCGCCAGTCGGGACAGGCCCTCCGACGGGGAGCTGTTTTTT.

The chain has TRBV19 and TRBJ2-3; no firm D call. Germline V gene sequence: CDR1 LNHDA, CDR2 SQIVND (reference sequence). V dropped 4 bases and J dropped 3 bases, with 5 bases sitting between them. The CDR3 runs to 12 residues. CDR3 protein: CASSSETDTQYF. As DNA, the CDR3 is TGTGCCAGTAGTAGCGAAACAGATACGCAGTATTTT.